This TCR beta chain is drawn from a study of shared clonotypes between healthy human individuals. Looking at the study overall: CD8 memory received one plate per donor, CD8 naive two, CD4 memory three and CD4 naive three. Overall study results and limits: Among non-shared clonotypes, generation probabilities were lower than among those shared by all four donors.

At a deep level, the assay was run. The authors distributed each subset's genomic DNA evenly over several immunoSEQ plates. Assay: immunoSEQ multiplex PCR; the TCRdb copy retains only in-frame clones and omits some. Here the sample spans approximately 980,000 clones, over 60% being singletons. As to this clone: The antigen is undetermined.

This CDR3 spans 13 amino acids. Germline loops: CDR1 KGHSH, CDR2 LQKENI. The V gene lost 4 bases and the J gene lost 4 bases, with 8 bases spanning the gap. The clonotype comes from a young man in good health. Sequencing used memory CD4+ T cells sorted from blood. Regarding subset: CD45RA-negative fraction. This sequence joins TRBV18 and TRBJ2-1; no definite D call. Here the CDR3 reads CASSRASYNEQFF. The CDR3 DNA sequence: TGTGCCAGCTCACGGGCTTCGTACAATGAGCAGTTCTTC.